The 3 T cell receptor beta chains given below trace back to one sample, sequenced in a study of human T cells and chemical hapten exposure. Each CDR3 protein is one row after TCRdb ran MiXCR on the RACE reads. The data contain around 300,000 distinct CDR3 sequences, around 7% of them singletons. Time point of the sample: patch test 1, 2 weeks after DPC sensitization. Treatment denoted: therapeutic diphenylcyclopropenone sensitization with weekly scalp DPC. Sequencing used whole blood, obtained in connection with sensitization to the hapten diphenylcyclopropenone (DPC). The receptors here all came from a woman under 30 with alopecia areata. Some clones in this sample may be carry-over from other donors' samples.

The chain joins TRBV18 to TRBJ1-2; 7 nucleotides agree with TRBD1. V gave up 4 bases and J gave up 0 bases; unmatched junction bases: 2. The CDR3 is 14 residues long. Germline assignment: CDR1 KGHSH and CDR2 LQKENI. Written as DNA, the CDR3 is TGTGCCAGCTCACGACAGGGAACTAACTATGGCTACACCTTC. Protein sequence: CASSRQGTNYGYTF.

The chain employs TRBV5-1 and TRBJ1-3, with D hard to call. Trimming took 0 bases from V and 2 from J, leaving 6 bases between them. CDR1 and CDR2 from the germline V gene are SGHRS and YFSETQ. This CDR3 is 14 amino acids long. As DNA, the CDR3 is TGCGCCAGCAGCTTGGGGCAGGCTGGAAACACCATATATTTT. It codes for CASSLGQAGNTIYF.

The CDR3 sequence is CASSQENYNTGSGNTIYF. The CDR3 region has the DNA TGTGCCAGCAGCCAAGAGAATTACAATACAGGTTCTGGAAACACCATATATTTT. The V and J genes are TRBV4-2 and TRBJ1-3, with TRBD1 as a possible D gene (5 bases). This CDR3 has 18 residues. CDR1 and CDR2 (germline): LGHNA, YNFKEQ. With 0 bases removed from V and 1 base from J, the gap between germline ends came to 16 bases.